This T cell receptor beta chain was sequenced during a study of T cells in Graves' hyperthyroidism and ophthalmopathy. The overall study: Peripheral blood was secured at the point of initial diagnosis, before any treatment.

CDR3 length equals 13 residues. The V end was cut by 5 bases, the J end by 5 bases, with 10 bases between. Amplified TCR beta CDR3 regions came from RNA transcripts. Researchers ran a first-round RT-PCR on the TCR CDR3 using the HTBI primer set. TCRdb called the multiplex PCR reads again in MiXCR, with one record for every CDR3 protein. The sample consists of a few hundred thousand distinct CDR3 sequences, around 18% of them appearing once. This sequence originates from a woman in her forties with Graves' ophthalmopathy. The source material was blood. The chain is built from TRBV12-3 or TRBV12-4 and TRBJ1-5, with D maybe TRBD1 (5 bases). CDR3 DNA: TGTGCCAGCAGTCCTAGACAGTATCAGCCCCAGCATTTT. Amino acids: CASSPRQYQPQHF.